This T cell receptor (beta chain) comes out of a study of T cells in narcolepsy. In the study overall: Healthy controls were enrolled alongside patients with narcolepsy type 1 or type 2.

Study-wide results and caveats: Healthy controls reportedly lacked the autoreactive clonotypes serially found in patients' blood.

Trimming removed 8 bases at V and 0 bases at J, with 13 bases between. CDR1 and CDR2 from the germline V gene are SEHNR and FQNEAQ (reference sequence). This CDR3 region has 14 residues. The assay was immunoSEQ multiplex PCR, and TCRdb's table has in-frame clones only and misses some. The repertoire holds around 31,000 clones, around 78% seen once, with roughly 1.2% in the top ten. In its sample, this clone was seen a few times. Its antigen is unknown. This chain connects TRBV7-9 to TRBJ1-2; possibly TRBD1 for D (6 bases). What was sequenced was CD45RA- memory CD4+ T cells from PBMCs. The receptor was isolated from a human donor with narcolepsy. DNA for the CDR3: TGTGCCAGCGGGATACAGGGAGCTAACTATGGCTACACCTTC. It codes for CASGIQGANYGYTF.